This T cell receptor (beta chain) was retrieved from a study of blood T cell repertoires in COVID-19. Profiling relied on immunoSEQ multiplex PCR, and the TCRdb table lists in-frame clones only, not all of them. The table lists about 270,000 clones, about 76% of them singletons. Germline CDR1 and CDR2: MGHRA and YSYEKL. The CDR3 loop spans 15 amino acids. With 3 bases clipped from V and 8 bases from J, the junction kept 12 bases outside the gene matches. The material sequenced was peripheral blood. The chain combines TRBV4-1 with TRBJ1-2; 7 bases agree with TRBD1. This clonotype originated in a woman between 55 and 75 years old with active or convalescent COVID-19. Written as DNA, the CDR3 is TGCGCCAGCAGCCAGGGTAGGACAGGTATCGAGGGCTACACCTTC. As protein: CASSQGRTGIEGYTF.